Each of the 15 T cell receptor beta chains below was sequenced from the same sample in a study of shared clonotypes between healthy human individuals. Assay: immunoSEQ multiplex PCR; the TCRdb copy retains only in-frame clones and omits some. The sample has under 650,000 clones; about 96% are singletons. The material sequenced was naive CD4+ T cells sorted from blood. The subset denotes: CD45RA+ positively selected. The receptors derive from a young woman in good health.

For the CDR3, the DNA is TGTGCCAGTAGTATAGAGGGGTACAATTCACCCCTCCACTTT. Its translation is CASSIEGYNSPLHF. The chain carries TRBV19 and TRBJ1-6; D unclear. Looked up from germline, CDR1 is LNHDA and CDR2 is SQIVND (reference sequence). The CDR3 sequence is 14 residues long. V was clipped by 0 bases and J by 7 bases, with 7 bases between them.

The chain joins TRBV27 to TRBJ2-5; possible D gene TRBD2, 5 bases. Per germline, CDR1 MNHEY and CDR2 SMNVEV (reference sequence). V gave up 2 bases and J gave up 5 bases, with 12 bases separating them. The CDR3 length is 14 residues. The CDR3 sequence: CASSLTDSRETQYF. The CDR3 DNA sequence: TGTGCCAGCAGTTTAACGGACTCACGTGAGACCCAGTACTTC.

The chain recombines TRBV7-7 with TRBJ2-5; D might be TRBD1 (6 bases). The germline V gene encodes CDR1 SSHAT and CDR2 FNYEAQ (reference sequence). Trimming removed 3 bases at V and 5 bases at J, with 13 bases between. This CDR3 comprises 14 residues. The CDR3 reads CASSFNLGGETQYF. As DNA, the CDR3 is TGTGCCAGCAGCTTCAATCTAGGGGGTGAGACCCAGTACTTC.

The chain uses TRBV7-8 and TRBJ2-7, with 9 nucleotides matching TRBD2. Germline CDR1 reads SGHVS; CDR2 reads FQNEAQ. The CDR3 totals 16 residues. The V gene end was trimmed by 5 bases and the J gene end by 4 bases; junction bases not matched to a gene: 12. In nucleotides, the CDR3 is TGTGCCAGCAGCCCGAGGGGGGCGGGAGGGGTTTACGAGCAGTACTTC. It codes for CASSPRGAGGVYEQYF.

The chain links TRBV5-1 to TRBJ2-2; 10 bases align to TRBD2. The CDR3 contains 15 residues. The J segment lost 4 bases and the V segment lost 4 bases, leaving 4 bases of the junction unmatched. The germline CDR1 and CDR2 sequences are SGHRS and YFSETQ. The CDR3 reads CASSRSSGSTGELFF. The CDR3 nucleotides are TGCGCCAGCAGCAGGTCTAGCGGGAGCACCGGGGAGCTGTTTTTT.

The chain recombines TRBV10-2 with TRBJ2-7, with 11 positions matching TRBD2. With 3 bases clipped from V and 4 bases from J, the junction kept 5 bases outside the gene matches. The CDR3 covers 15 residues. Germline V gives CDR1 WSHSY, CDR2 SAAADI. This CDR3 reads CASSETSGSGYEQYF. The CDR3, as DNA: TGCGCCAGCAGTGAAACTAGCGGGAGCGGGTACGAGCAGTACTTC.

The chain is built from TRBV5-4 and TRBJ2-1; a possible D gene is TRBD1 (5 bases). V lost 0 bases and J 7 bases, leaving 14 bases between the germline ends. CDR1 is SGHNT, CDR2 YYREEE, per germline (reference sequence). CDR3 size: 15 residues. CDR3 loop: CASSLVQGTINEQFF. The DNA for the CDR3 is TGTGCCAGCAGCTTGGTGCAGGGTACGATAAATGAGCAGTTCTTC.

V gene TRBV7-9 combines with J gene TRBJ2-5, with a tentative D call TRBD2 (6 bases). With the DNA end fitting TRBJ2-7 better, the J assignment may be wrong. The CDR3 runs to 13 residues. CDR1 is SEHNR and CDR2 is FQNEAQ in the germline V gene (reference sequence). CDR3 region: CASSFTGVAEQYF. The CDR3 nucleotides read TGTGCCAGCAGCTTCACGGGGGTGGCCGAGCAGTACTTC.

This sequence joins TRBV5-4 and TRBJ2-6; D is unresolved. The CDR3 extends over 16 amino acids. The V end lost 0 bases, the J end lost 0 bases, and 7 bases lay between the germline ends. Germline lookup yields CDR1 SGHNT and CDR2 YYREEE (reference sequence). CDR3 sequence (DNA): TGTGCCAGCAGCTTGGATGTCCTCTCTGGGGCCAACGTCCTGACTTTC. As protein: CASSLDVLSGANVLTF.

The chain couples TRBV27 to TRBJ1-2; no clear D gene. Trimming took 2 bases from V and 4 from J, leaving 11 bases between them. This CDR3 is built from 14 residues. Germline assignment: CDR1 MNHEY and CDR2 SMNVEV (reference sequence). CDR3 sequence: CASSLVGSSYGYTF. CDR3 nucleotides: TGTGCCAGCAGTTTAGTTGGCTCTAGCTATGGCTACACCTTC.

The rearrangement links TRBV19 to TRBJ2-1; D might be TRBD1 (5 bases). The V and J ends lost 2 bases and 7 bases respectively, with 12 bases between them. Germline V gene data show CDR1 as LNHDA and CDR2 as SQIVND (reference sequence). This CDR3 is built from 14 residues. The DNA of the CDR3 is TGTGCCAGTAGTATAAGGAGACAGAAGAATGAGCAGTTCTTC. Amino acid sequence: CASSIRRQKNEQFF.

The chain recombines TRBV2 with TRBJ2-1; 10 positions match TRBD2. The ends lost 5 bases at V and 12 bases at J; junction bases unmatched: 7. This CDR3 region has 13 residues. Germline V gives CDR1 SNHLY, CDR2 FYNNEI. Here the CDR3 reads CASSSDSGRMQFF. The CDR3 nucleotides read TGTGCCAGCAGTTCGGATAGCGGGAGGATGCAGTTCTTC.

The chain links TRBV11-2 to TRBJ2-5, with TRBD2 matching over 7 bases. This CDR3 has 16 residues. V gave up 5 bases and J gave up 3 bases; unmatched junction bases: 12. Germline CDR1 is SGHAT and CDR2 is FQNNGV. CDR3 in DNA: TGTGCCAGCAGCGAACTAGACTTAGGACTAGAAGAGACCCAGTACTTC. This gives the protein CASSELDLGLEETQYF. The full variable domain, rest sourced from reference TRBV11-2 and TRBJ2-5, is EAGVAQSPRYKIIEKRQSVAFWCNPISGHATLYWYQQILGQGPKLLIQFQNNGVVDDSQLPKDRFSAERLKGVDSTLKIQPAKLEDSAVYLCASSELDLGLEETQYFGPGTRLLVL.

The chain carries TRBV7-9 and TRBJ2-2; 11 bases line up with TRBD2. V lost 0 bases and J lost 1; bases outside the gene matches: 1. CDR1 and CDR2 (germline): SEHNR, FQNEAQ (reference sequence). The CDR3 runs to 17 residues. CDR3 loop: CASSLAGLAENTGELFF. The CDR3, as DNA: TGTGCCAGCAGCTTAGCGGGACTAGCGGAGAACACCGGGGAGCTGTTTTTT.

The CDR3 nucleotides read TGTGCCAGCAGTGGCGGGAATATCGAGACCCAGTACTTC. Amino acid sequence: CASSGGNIETQYF. The chain is built from TRBV7-3 and TRBJ2-5; maybe TRBD2 (6 bases). Trimming removed 6 bases from V and 5 bases from J, with 13 bases in between. The germline V gene has CDR1 SGHTA and CDR2 FQGTGA. This CDR3 is 13 amino acids long.